The T cell receptor beta chain described here comes from a study of post-analysis software for immune sequencing data. Study information: Secondary progressive, relapsing-remitting and progressive-relapsing multiple sclerosis were among the included disease courses. Study observations and caveats: Several TRBV segments were more frequent in patients than controls; TRBV5-6, TRBV5-1 and TRBV20-1 belonged to this group. For normalized Chao1 diversity, multiple sclerosis patients scored significantly lower than controls did. Samples sharing a preparation batch grouped tightly together when assessed by F measure.

Included in the TCR beta cDNA libraries were unique molecular identifiers. TCRdb fed the PCR reads into MiXCR, producing one record per CDR3 protein. The sample lists 650,000 to 850,000 distinct CDR3 sequences, approximately 53% seen once, with 4% to 5.5% in the top ten. The germline V gene has CDR1 DFQATT and CDR2 SNEGSKA (reference sequence). This CDR3 has 14 amino acids. Concerning this clonotype: The antigen is undetermined.

Material: blood. The TCR sequence derives from a girl aged 10-17 years with multiple sclerosis. The V and J genes are TRBV20-1 and TRBJ2-4, with TRBD2 identical over 9 bases. Matching the DNA end better, TRBJ2-7 makes the J call doubtful. In DNA, the CDR3 is TGCAGTGCTGTTCTAGCGGGGCCTACCTACGAGCAGTACTTC. The encoded protein is CSAVLAGPTYEQYF.